The rows below give T cell receptor beta chains drawn from one sample of a study of PD-L1 blockade in urothelial cancer. Repertoires were generated with immunoSEQ multiplex PCR, while TCRdb's copy carries only in-frame clones and drops some. The table records about 38,000 clones, around 89% of them present only once. Source: PBMCs, taken around atezolizumab (anti-PD-L1) treatment. Receptor source: a man aged 55 to 70 with urothelial cancer. Both conserved end residues are part of each CDR3. D genes are given only for firm matches. A clone size is listed for some rows: how often the clone was seen (once, few, many), or a class if it is expanded.

CDR3	DNA	V	J	size	D	length
CASSPRQGSNQPQHF	TGTGCCAGCAGCCCCCGACAGGGCAGCAATCAGCCCCAGCATTTT	TRBV28	TRBJ1-5	.	TRBD1	15
CASSPRYQVRGNTEAFF	TGTGCCAGCTCACCGAGATACCAGGTCAGGGGGAACACTGAAGCTTTCTTT	TRBV18	TRBJ1-1	.	.	17
CASSLDGTGEHNEQFF	TGTGCCAGCAGCTTAGATGGCACAGGGGAACACAATGAGCAGTTCTTC	TRBV7-3	TRBJ2-1	.	TRBD1	16
CASSLGGGSEQYF	TGCGCCAGCAGCCTGGGTGGCGGTTCCGAGCAGTACTTC	TRBV5-1	TRBJ2-7	.	.	13
CASSLVGSNEQFF	TGTGCCAGCAGCTTGGTGGGGAGCAATGAGCAGTTCTTC	TRBV7-9	TRBJ2-1	.	.	13
CASTSVEDIQYF	TGTGCCAGCACTTCTGTAGAGGACATTCAGTACTTC	TRBV6-5	TRBJ2-4	.	.	12
CASSLGGGADTQYF	TGCGCCAGCAGCTTGGGAGGGGGTGCAGATACGCAGTATTTT	TRBV5-1	TRBJ2-3	.	.	14
CAKRGLAVGEQFF	TGTGCCAAACGAGGACTAGCGGTCGGTGAGCAGTTCTTC	TRBV2	TRBJ2-1	.	TRBD2	13
CAWGRLPGQGGTDTQYF	TGTGCCTGGGGGAGATTACCGGGACAGGGGGGAACAGATACGCAGTATTTT	TRBV30	TRBJ2-3	.	TRBD1	17
CASSPPAEGYEREATDTQYF	TGTGCCAGCAGCCCCCCCGCCGAGGGATATGAGCGGGAGGCGACAGATACGCAGTATTTT	TRBV7-3	TRBJ2-3	.	TRBD2	20
CASRNRVPVNTEAFF	TGTGCCAGTAGGAACAGGGTTCCGGTGAACACTGAAGCTTTCTTT	TRBV19	TRBJ1-1	.	.	15
CASSPQGKSATAFF	TGTGCCAGTAGTCCCCAGGGGAAATCCGCGACGGCTTTCTTT	TRBV19	TRBJ1-1	.	.	14
CASSPRVTTYNEQFF	TGTGCCAGCAGCCCCCGAGTAACTACCTACAATGAGCAGTTCTTC	TRBV7-9	TRBJ2-1	.	.	15
CASSALRALDEQYF	TGTGCCAGCAGCGCGTTGAGGGCTTTAGACGAGCAGTACTTC	TRBV11-1	TRBJ2-7	few	.	14
CASSLVQYNEKLFF	TGTGCCAGCAGCTTAGTCCAGTACAACGAAAAACTGTTTTTT	TRBV7-9	TRBJ1-4	.	.	14
CASRMPLTLAGDPDTQYF	TGTGCCAGCAGAATGCCCCTCACACTAGCGGGAGATCCAGATACGCAGTATTTT	TRBV28	TRBJ2-3	.	TRBD2	18
CASGAAYNSPLHF	TGTGCAAGCGGGGCAGCCTATAATTCACCCCTCCACTTT	TRBV5-5	TRBJ1-6	.	.	13
CSVTVAGVDEQFF	TGCAGCGTTACCGTAGCGGGAGTGGATGAGCAGTTCTTC	TRBV29-1	TRBJ2-1	once	TRBD2	13
CASSLDSGGTDTQYF	TGTGCCAGCAGCTTAGACAGCGGGGGAACAGATACGCAGTATTTT	TRBV7-2	TRBJ2-3	.	TRBD2	15
CASSASGGTNTGELFF	TGTGCCAGCAGTGCGAGCGGGGGGACGAACACCGGGGAGCTGTTTTTT	TRBV6-1	TRBJ2-2	.	TRBD2	16
CASSWGERLQETQYF	TGTGCCAGCAGCTGGGGTGAGCGACTACAAGAGACCCAGTACTTC	TRBV11-2	TRBJ2-5	.	.	15
CSVDWAGDINEKLFF	TGCAGCGTTGATTGGGCAGGGGACATTAATGAAAAACTGTTTTTT	TRBV29-1	TRBJ1-4	.	.	15
CASSATSGGTNTGELFF	TGTGCCAGCTCAGCGACTAGCGGGGGTACGAACACCGGGGAGCTGTTTTTT	TRBV18	TRBJ2-2	.	TRBD2	17
CASSPGIEETQYF	TGCGCCAGCAGCCCAGGGATCGAAGAGACCCAGTACTTC	TRBV5-1	TRBJ2-5	.	.	13
CASSSLGQGTYEQYF	TGCGCCAGCAGCTCATTGGGACAGGGAACCTACGAGCAGTACTTC	TRBV5-1	TRBJ2-7	.	TRBD1	15
CASSSRQGGTQYF	TGTGCCAGCAGCTCGAGACAGGGCGGTACGCAGTATTTT	TRBV6-5	TRBJ2-3	.	TRBD1	13
CAGHYEQYF	TGTGCCGGACACTACGAGCAGTACTTC	TRBV6-5	TRBJ2-7	once	.	9
CSVEKGVETQYF	TGCAGCGTTGAAAAGGGGGTAGAGACCCAGTACTTC	TRBV29-1	TRBJ2-5	.	.	12